This T cell receptor (beta chain) was retrieved from a study of early T cells in non-severe SARS-CoV-2 infection. Study-wide points: Anti-spike CD8 responses were favored in VDJdb matching, and private and CD4 specificities were missed.

As part of library construction, unique molecular identifiers were attached to individual cDNA molecules. A single record per CDR3 protein comes from TCRdb applying MiXCR to the 5' RACE reads. There are about 49,000 distinct CDR3 sequences in the sample; 12% occur only once, and roughly a tenth lies in the top ten. The CDR3 is made up of 12 amino acids. After removal of 8 bases from V and 2 bases from J, the junction contained 2 bases not matched to a gene. Only a few counts were recorded for this clonotype. As yet, its antigen is unknown. This TCR came from an adult who was a healthcare worker with PCR-confirmed SARS-CoV-2 infection or an uninfected control (not recorded which). The chain is built from TRBV12-3 or TRBV12-4 and TRBJ2-5; TRBD2 matches at 7 bases. Specimen: whole blood. This CDR3 reads CASGLVQETQYF. The CDR3 bases are TGTGCCAGCGGACTAGTTCAAGAGACCCAGTACTTC.